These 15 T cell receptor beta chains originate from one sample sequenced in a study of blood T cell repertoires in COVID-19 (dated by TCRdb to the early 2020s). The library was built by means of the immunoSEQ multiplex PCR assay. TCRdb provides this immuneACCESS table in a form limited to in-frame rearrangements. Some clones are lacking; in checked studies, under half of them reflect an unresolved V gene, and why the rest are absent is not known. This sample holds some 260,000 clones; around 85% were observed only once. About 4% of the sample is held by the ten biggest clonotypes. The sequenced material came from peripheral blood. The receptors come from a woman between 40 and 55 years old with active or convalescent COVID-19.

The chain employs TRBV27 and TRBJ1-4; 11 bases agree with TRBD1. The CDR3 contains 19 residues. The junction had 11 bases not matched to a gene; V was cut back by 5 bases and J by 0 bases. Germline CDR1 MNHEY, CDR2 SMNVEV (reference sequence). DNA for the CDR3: TGTGCCAGCAGTCCCTCCTCCGGGACAGGGGGTTCAACTAATGAAAAACTGTTTTTT. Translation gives CASSPSSGTGGSTNEKLFF.

CDR3 sequence: CASSSEDTQYF. The CDR3 coding sequence is TGTGCCAGCAGCTCCGAGGATACGCAGTATTTT. J is TRBJ2-3 and V is TRBV5-4; no clear D gene. Germline-derived CDR1 and CDR2 are SGHNT and YYREEE (reference sequence). V was clipped by 3 bases and J by 6 bases, with 5 bases between them. The CDR3 has 11 amino acids.

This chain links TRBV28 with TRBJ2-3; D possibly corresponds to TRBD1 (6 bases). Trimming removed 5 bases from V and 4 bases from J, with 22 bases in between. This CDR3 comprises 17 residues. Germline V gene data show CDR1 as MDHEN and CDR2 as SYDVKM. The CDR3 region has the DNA TGTGCCAGCAGTAATATCGCACCGGGACAAGGTCCAGATACGCAGTATTTT. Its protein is CASSNIAPGQGPDTQYF.

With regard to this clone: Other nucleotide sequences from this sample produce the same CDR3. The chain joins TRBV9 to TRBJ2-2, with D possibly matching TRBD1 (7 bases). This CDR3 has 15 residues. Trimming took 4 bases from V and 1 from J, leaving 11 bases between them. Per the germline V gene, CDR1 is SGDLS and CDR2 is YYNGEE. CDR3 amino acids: CASSPQGGNTGELFF. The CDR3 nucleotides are TGTGCCAGCAGCCCTCAGGGGGGGAACACCGGGGAGCTGTTTTTT.

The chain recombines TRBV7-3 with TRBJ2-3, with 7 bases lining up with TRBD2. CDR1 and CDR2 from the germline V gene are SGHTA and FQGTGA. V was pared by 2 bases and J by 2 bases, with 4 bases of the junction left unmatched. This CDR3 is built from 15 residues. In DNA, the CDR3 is TGTGCCAGCAGCTTACGTGGGGGGGACACAGATACGCAGTATTTT. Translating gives CASSLRGGDTDTQYF.

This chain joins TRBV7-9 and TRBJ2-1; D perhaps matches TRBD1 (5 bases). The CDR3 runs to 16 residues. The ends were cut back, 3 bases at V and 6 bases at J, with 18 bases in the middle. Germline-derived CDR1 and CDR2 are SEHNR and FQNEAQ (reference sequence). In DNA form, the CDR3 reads TGTGCCAGCAGCTTGTTGGACACCGGTGGTCGCAATGAGCAGTTCTTC. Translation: CASSLLDTGGRNEQFF. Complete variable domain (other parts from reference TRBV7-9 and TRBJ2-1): DTGVSQNPRHKITKRGQNVTFRCDPISEHNRLYWYRQTLGQGPEFLTYFQNEAQLEKSRLLSDRFSAERPKGSFSTLEIQRTEQGDSAMYLCASSLLDTGGRNEQFFGPGTRLTVL.

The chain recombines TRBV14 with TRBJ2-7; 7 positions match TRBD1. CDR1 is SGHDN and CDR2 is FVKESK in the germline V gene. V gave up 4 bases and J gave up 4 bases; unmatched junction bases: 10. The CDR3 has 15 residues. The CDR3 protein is CASSRSKGQQYEQYV. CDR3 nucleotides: TGTGCCAGCAGCCGTTCGAAGGGACAGCAATACGAGCAGTACGTC.

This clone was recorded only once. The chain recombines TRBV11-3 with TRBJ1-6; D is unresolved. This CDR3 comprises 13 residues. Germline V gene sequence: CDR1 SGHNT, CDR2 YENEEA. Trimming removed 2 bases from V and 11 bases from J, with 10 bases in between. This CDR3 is CASSLRTGAPLHF. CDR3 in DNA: TGTGCCAGCAGCTTACGTACCGGGGCACCCCTCCACTTT.

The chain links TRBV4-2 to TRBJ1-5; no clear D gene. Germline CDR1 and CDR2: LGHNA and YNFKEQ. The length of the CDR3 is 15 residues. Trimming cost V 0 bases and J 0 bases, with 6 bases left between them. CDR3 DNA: TGTGCCAGCAGCCAAGATGAGGGTAGCAATCAGCCCCAGCATTTT. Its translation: CASSQDEGSNQPQHF.

The CDR3: CASSLSAELSIFPLHF. DNA for the CDR3: TGTGCCAGCAGTTTATCGGCGGAGCTTTCTATTTTTCCCCTCCACTTT. This chain connects TRBV27 to TRBJ1-6; D gene unclear. This CDR3 contains 16 residues. Per the germline V gene, CDR1 is MNHEY and CDR2 is SMNVEV (reference sequence). The V and J ends lost 0 bases and 13 bases respectively, with 19 bases between them.

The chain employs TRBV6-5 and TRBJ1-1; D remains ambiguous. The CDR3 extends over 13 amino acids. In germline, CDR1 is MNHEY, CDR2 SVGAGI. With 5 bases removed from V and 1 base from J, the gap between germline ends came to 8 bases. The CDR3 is CASSPSENTEAFF. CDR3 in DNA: TGTGCCAGCAGTCCCTCAGAGAACACTGAAGCTTTCTTT.

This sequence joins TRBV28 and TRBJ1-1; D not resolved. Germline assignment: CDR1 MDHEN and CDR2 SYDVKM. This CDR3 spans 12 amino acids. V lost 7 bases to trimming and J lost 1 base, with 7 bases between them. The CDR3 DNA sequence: TGTGCCAGCAAACTAAGGAACACTGAAGCTTTCTTT. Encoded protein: CASKLRNTEAFF.

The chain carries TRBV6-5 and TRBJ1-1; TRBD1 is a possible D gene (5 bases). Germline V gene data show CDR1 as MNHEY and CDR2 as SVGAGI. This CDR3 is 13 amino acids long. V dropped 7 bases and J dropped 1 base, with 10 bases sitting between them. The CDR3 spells CASIGAANTEAFF. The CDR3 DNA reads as TGTGCCAGCATTGGGGCCGCGAACACTGAAGCTTTCTTT.

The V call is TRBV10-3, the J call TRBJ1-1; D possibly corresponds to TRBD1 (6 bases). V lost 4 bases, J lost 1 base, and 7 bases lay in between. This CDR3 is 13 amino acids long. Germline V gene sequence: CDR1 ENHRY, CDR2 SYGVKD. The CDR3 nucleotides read TGTGCCATCAGTGGACAGGCGAACACTGAAGCTTTCTTT. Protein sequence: CAISGQANTEAFF.

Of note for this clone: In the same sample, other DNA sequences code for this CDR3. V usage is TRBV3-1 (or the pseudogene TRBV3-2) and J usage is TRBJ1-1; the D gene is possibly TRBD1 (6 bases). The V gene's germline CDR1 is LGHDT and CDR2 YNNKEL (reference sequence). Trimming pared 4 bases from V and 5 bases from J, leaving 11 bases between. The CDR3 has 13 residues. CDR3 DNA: TGTGCCAGCAGCCCAGGGGTCGGTACTGAAGCTTTCTTT. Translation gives CASSPGVGTEAFF.